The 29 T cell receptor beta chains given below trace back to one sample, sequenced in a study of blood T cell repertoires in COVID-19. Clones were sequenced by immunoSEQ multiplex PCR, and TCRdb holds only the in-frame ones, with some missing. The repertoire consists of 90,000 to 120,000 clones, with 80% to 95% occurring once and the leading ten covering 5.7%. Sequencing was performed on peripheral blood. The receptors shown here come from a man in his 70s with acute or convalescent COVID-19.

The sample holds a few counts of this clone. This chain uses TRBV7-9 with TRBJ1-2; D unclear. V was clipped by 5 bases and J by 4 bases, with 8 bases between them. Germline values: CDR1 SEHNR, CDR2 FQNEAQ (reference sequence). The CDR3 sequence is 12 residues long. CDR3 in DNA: TGTGCCAGCAGCCGGACTGCCTATGGCTACACCTTC. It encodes CASSRTAYGYTF.

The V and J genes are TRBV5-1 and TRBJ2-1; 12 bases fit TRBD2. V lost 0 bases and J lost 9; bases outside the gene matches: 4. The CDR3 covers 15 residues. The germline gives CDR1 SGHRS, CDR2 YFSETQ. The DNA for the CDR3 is TGCGCCAGCAGCTTGGGGCTAGCGGGAGGGTTTGAGCAGTTCTTC. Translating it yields CASSLGLAGGFEQFF.

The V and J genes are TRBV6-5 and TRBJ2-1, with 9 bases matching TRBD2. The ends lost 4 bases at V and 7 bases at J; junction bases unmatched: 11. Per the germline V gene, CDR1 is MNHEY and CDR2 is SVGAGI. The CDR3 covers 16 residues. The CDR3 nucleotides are TGTGCCAGCAGTTCACAAGGTAGCGGGAGAACTAATGAGCAGTTCTTC. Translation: CASSSQGSGRTNEQFF.

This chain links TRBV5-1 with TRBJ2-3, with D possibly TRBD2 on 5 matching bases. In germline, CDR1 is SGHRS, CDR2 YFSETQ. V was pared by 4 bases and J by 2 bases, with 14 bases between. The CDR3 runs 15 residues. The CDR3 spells CASSPPSGFTDTQYF. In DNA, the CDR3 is TGCGCCAGCAGCCCGCCCAGCGGCTTCACAGATACGCAGTATTTT.

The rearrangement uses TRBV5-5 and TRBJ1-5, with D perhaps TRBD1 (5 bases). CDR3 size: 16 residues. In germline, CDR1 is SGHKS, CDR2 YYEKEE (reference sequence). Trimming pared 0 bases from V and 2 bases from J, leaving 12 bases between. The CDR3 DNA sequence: TGTGCCAGCAGCTTGGCCCCCGGGGGGGGCAATCAGCCCCAGCATTTT. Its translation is CASSLAPGGGNQPQHF.

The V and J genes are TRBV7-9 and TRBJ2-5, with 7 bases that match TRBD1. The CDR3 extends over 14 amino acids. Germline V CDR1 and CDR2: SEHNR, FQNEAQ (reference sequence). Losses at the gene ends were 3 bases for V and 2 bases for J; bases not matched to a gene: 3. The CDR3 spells CASSFTTGQETQYF. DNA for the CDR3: TGTGCCAGCAGCTTCACGACAGGGCAAGAGACCCAGTACTTC.

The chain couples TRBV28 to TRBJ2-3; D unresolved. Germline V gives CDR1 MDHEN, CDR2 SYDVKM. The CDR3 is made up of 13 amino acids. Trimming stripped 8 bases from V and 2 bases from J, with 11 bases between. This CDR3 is CASFTAYTDTQYF. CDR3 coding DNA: TGTGCCAGCTTCACAGCCTACACAGATACGCAGTATTTT.

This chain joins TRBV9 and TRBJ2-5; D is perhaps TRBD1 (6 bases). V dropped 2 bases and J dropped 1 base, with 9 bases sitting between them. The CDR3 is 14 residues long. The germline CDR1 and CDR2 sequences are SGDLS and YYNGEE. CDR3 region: CASSVGQTQETQYF. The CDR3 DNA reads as TGTGCCAGCAGCGTCGGACAGACCCAAGAGACCCAGTACTTC. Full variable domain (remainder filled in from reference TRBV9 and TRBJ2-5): DSGVTQTPKHLITATGQRVTLRCSPRSGDLSVYWYQQSLDQGLQFLIQYYNGEERAKGNILERFSAQQFPDLHSELNLSSLELGDSALYFCASSVGQTQETQYFGPGTRLLVL.

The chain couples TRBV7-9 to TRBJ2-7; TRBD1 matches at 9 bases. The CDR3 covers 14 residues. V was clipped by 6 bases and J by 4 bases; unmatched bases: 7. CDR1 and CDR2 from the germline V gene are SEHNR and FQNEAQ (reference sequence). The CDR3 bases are TGTGCCAGCAGACCAACCGGGACAGGGTACGAGCAGTACTTC. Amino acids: CASRPTGTGYEQYF. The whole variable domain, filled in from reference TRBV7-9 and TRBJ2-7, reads DTGVSQNPRHKITKRGQNVTFRCDPISEHNRLYWYRQTLGQGPEFLTYFQNEAQLEKSRLLSDRFSAERPKGSFSTLEIQRTEQGDSAMYLCASRPTGTGYEQYFGPGTRLTVT.

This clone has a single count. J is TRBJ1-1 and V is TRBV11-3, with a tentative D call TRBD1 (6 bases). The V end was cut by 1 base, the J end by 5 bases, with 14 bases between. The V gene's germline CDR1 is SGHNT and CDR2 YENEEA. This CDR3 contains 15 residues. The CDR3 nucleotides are TGTGCCAGCAGCTTAGGAGGAACAGGGAATACTGAAGCTTTCTTT. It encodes CASSLGGTGNTEAFF.

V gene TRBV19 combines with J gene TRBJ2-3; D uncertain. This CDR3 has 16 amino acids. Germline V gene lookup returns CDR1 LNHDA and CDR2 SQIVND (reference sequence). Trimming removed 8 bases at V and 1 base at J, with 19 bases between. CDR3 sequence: CASSPGQSRGTDTQYF. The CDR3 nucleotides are TGTGCCAGTTCTCCCGGCCAGTCCCGGGGCACAGATACGCAGTATTTT.

The CDR3 nucleotides are TGCGCCAGCAGCCCGTGGGGGGTATCGGGGGAGCAGTACTTC. Its translation: CASSPWGVSGEQYF. J is TRBJ2-7 and V is TRBV4-3; tentatively, D is TRBD2 (6 bases). This CDR3 is built from 14 residues. With 4 bases removed from V and 7 bases from J, the gap between germline ends came to 17 bases. Germline lookup yields CDR1 LGHNA and CDR2 YSLEER.

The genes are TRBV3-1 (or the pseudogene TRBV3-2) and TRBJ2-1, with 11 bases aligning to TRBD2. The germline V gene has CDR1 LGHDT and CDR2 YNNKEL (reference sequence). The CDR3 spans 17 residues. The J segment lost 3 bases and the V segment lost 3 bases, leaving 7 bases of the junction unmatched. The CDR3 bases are TGTGCCAGCAGCCATCTAGCGGGGGGATTGTACTACAATGAGCAGTTCTTC. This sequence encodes CASSHLAGGLYYNEQFF.

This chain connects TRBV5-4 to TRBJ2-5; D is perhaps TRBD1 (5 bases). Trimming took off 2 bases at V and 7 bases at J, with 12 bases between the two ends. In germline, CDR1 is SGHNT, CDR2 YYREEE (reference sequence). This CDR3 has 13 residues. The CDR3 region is CASSFGQTGTQYF. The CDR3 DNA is TGTGCCAGCAGCTTCGGGCAAACAGGGACCCAGTACTTC.

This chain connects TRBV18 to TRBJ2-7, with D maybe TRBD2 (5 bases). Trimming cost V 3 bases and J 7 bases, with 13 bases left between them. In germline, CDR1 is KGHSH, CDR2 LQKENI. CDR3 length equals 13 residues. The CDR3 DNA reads TGTGCCAGCTCACCGGGTCAGTCGGGAGAGCAGTACTTC. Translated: CASSPGQSGEQYF.

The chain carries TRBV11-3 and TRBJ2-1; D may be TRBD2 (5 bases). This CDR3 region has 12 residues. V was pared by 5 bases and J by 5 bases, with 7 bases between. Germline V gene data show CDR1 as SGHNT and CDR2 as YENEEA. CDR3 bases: TGTGCCAGCAGCCACGGGGACAATGAGCAGTTCTTC. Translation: CASSHGDNEQFF.

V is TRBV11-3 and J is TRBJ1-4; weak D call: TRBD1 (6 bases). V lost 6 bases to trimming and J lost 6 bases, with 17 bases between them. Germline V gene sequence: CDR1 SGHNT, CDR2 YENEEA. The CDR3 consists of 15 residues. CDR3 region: CASRRGGQVDEKLFF. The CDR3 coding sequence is TGTGCCAGCAGGCGCGGGGGGCAGGTTGATGAAAAACTGTTTTTT.

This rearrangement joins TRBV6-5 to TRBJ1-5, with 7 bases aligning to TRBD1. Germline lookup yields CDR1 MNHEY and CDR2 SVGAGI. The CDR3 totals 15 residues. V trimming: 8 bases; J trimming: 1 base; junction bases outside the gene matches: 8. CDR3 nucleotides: TGTGCCAGCTCCCGACAGGGTACGAGCAATCAGCCCCAGCATTTT. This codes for CASSRQGTSNQPQHF.

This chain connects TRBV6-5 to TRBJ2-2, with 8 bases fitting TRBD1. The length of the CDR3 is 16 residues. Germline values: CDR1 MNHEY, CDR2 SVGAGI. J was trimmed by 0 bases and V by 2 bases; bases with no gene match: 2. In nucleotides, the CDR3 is TGTGCCAGCAGTTACCAGGGGGCACCGAACACCGGGGAGCTGTTTTTT. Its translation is CASSYQGAPNTGELFF.

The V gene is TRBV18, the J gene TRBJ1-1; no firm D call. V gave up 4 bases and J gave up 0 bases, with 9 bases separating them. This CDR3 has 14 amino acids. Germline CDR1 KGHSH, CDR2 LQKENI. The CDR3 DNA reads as TGTGCCAGCTCACGGAGGGTAATGAACACTGAAGCTTTCTTT. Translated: CASSRRVMNTEAFF.

For the CDR3, the DNA is TGTGCCAGTAGTCTCAAGGGGGGGGGCCTAGTAACAGATACGCAGTATTTT. Residues: CASSLKGGGLVTDTQYF. The chain is built from TRBV19 and TRBJ2-3; D is perhaps TRBD2 (7 bases). This CDR3 has 17 residues. Germline values: CDR1 LNHDA, CDR2 SQIVND (reference sequence). V lost 5 bases, J lost 3 bases, and 21 bases lay in between. Together with reference TRBV19 and TRBJ2-3, the CDR3 gives the full variable domain: DGGITQSPKYLFRKEGQNVTLSCEQNLNHDAMYWYRQDPGQGLRLIYYSQIVNDFQKGDIAEGYSVSREKKESFPLTVTSAQKNPTAFYLCASSLKGGGLVTDTQYFGPGTRLTVL.

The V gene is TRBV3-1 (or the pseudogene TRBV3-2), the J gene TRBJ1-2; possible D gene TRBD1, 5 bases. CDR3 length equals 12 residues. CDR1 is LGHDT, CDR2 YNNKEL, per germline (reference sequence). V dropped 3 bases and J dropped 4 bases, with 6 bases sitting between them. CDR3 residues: CASSHQGYGYTF. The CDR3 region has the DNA TGTGCCAGCAGCCACCAGGGCTATGGCTACACCTTC.

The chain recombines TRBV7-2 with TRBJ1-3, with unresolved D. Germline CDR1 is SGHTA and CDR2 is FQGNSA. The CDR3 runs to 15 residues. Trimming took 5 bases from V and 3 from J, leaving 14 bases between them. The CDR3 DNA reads TGTGCCAGCAGCGCCCACGAGGTGGTTGGAAACACCATATATTTT. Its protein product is CASSAHEVVGNTIYF. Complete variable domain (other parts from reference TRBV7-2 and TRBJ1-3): GAGVSQSPSNKVTEKGKDVELRCDPISGHTALYWYRQSLGQGLEFLIYFQGNSAPDKSGLPSDRFSAERTGGSVSTLTIQRTQQEDSAVYLCASSAHEVVGNTIYFGEGSWLTVV.

This chain's CDR3 is CASSLGQPGLGTGELFF. The CDR3 DNA sequence: TGTGCCAGCAGCTTGGGCCAACCGGGACTAGGTACCGGGGAGCTGTTTTTT. The V gene is TRBV5-4, the J gene TRBJ2-2; 8 bases line up with TRBD2. The V and J ends lost 0 bases and 5 bases, in that order; junction bases with no gene match: 9. CDR3 length: 17 amino acids. The V gene's germline CDR1 is SGHNT and CDR2 YYREEE (reference sequence).

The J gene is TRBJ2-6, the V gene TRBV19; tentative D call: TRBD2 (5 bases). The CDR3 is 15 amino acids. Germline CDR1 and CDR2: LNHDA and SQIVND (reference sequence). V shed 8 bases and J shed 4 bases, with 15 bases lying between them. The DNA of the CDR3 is TGTGCCAGTGAGGGTTTACCGTCAGGGGCCAACGTCCTGACTTTC. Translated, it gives CASEGLPSGANVLTF.

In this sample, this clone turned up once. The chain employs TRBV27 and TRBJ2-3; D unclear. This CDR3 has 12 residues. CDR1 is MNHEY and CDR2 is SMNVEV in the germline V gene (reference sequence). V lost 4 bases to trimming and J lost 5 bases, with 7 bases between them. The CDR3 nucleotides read TGTGCCAGCAGTTCCAAACTAGATACGCAGTATTTT. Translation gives CASSSKLDTQYF.

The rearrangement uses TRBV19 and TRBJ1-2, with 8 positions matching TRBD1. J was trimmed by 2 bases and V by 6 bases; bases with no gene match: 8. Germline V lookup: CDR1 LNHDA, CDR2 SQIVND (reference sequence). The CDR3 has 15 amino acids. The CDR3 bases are TGTGCCAGTAGACTCCCGGGACAGGCCAACTATGGCTACACCTTC. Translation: CASRLPGQANYGYTF.

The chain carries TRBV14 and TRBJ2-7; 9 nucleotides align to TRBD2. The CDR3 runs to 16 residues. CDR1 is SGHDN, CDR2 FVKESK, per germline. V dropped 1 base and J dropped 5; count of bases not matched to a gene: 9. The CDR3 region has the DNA TGTGCCAGCAGCCAAGTGGGGCTAGCGGGATCCGACGAGCAGTACTTC. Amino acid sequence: CASSQVGLAGSDEQYF.

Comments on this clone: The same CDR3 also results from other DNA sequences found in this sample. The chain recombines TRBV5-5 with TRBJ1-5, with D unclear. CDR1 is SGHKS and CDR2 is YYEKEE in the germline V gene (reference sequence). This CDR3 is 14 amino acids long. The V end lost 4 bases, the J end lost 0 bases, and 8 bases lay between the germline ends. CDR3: CASSRTDSNQPQHF. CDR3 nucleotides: TGTGCCAGCAGCCGGACTGATAGCAATCAGCCCCAGCATTTT.